This TCR beta chain was sequenced for a study of metastatic and nonmetastatic thyroid tumors. Turning to the study itself: Repertoire data that came from the blood and tumor or nodule tissue of malignant and benign thyroid patients were compared.

Germline-derived CDR1 and CDR2 are LGHDT and YNNKEL (reference sequence). CDR3 length equals 13 residues. V dropped 4 bases and J dropped 3 bases, with 9 bases sitting between them. Patients underwent thyroid surgery, and none had received any treatment before it. With MiXCR, TCRdb called clones anew from the PCR reads. The sample has roughly 7,300 clones; about 30% are singletons. The sample consisted of tumor tissue. The rearrangement joins TRBV3-1 to TRBJ1-1, with D hard to call. The source of this sequence is a female donor with papillary thyroid cancer or a benign thyroid nodule (not recorded which). Some clones in this sample may be carry-over from other donors' samples. CDR3 amino acids: CASSPRADTEAFF. The DNA of the CDR3 is TGTGCCAGCAGCCCCCGGGCGGACACTGAAGCTTTCTTT.